This T cell receptor (beta chain) was identified in a study of T-cell reconstitution after alpha-beta-depleted transplantation in children. Overall study findings and caveats: The origin of alpha-beta T cells about two months after transplant was reportedly several hundred expanded graft clones. Surviving recipient T cells and intrathymic progenitors accounted for some patients' high TCRbeta diversity at day 60. One year post-transplant, T-cell counts and diversity were largely derived from T cells produced anew.

TCRbeta library construction was performed incorporating unique molecular identifiers. Using its own MiXCR run on the PCR reads, TCRdb lists one record per CDR3 protein. The sample consists of fewer than 550,000 distinct CDR3 sequences, 8% to 11% of them appearing once. The CDR3 is 16 amino acids. Trimming took off 6 bases at V and 3 bases at J, with 20 bases between the two ends. Germline CDR1 MDHEN, CDR2 SYDVKM. This clonotype appeared many times. Its specificity is unknown. This sequence was found in a child under 10 years old with inherited bone marrow failure, due to receive a stem cell transplant. The sequencing here drew on PBMCs, taken before TCRalphabeta/CD19-depleted stem cell transplant. The chain uses TRBV28 and TRBJ2-5, with D possibly TRBD2 on 5 matching bases. The CDR3 DNA is TGTGCCAGCAGCTTTACCCCGGGATGGGGTGAAGAGACCCAGTACTTC. Protein: CASSFTPGWGEETQYF.